Listed below are T cell receptor beta chains from one sample, sequenced in a study of cytomegalovirus exposure and HLA in healthy donors. TCRdb's table, derived via immunoSEQ multiplex PCR, lists solely in-frame clones and lacks some. The table for this sample gives tens of thousands of clones. Sequenced material: PBMCs. Every receptor here comes from a woman aged 40-49 years in good health and CMV-seronegative. Both conserved end residues are part of each CDR3. Fields, in order: V gene, J gene, D gene, CDR3 protein, CDR3 DNA. A D gene is named only where the DNA matches it firmly.

v_call: TRBV5-4
j_call: TRBJ2-7
d_call: TRBD2
cdr3_aa: CASSRGLAGENYEQYF
cdr3_nt: TGTGCCAGCAGCCGCGGACTAGCGGGAGAGAACTACGAGCAGTACTTC

v_call: TRBV5-5
j_call: TRBJ2-2
d_call: -
cdr3_aa: CASSLGGGTGELFF
cdr3_nt: TGTGCCAGCAGCTTGGGGGGCGGTACCGGGGAGCTGTTTTTT

v_call: TRBV6-1
j_call: TRBJ2-7
d_call: TRBD1
cdr3_aa: CASSLDRVVYEQYF
cdr3_nt: TGTGCCAGCAGTTTAGACAGGGTCGTCTACGAGCAGTACTTC

v_call: TRBV14
j_call: TRBJ1-1
d_call: -
cdr3_aa: CASSHRAGSEAFF
cdr3_nt: TGTGCCAGCAGCCACAGAGCGGGGTCTGAAGCTTTCTTT

v_call: TRBV6-1
j_call: TRBJ1-1
d_call: TRBD1
cdr3_aa: CASSDTGTGVTEAFF
cdr3_nt: TGTGCCAGCAGTGACACCGGGACAGGGGTTACTGAAGCTTTCTTT

v_call: TRBV5-1
j_call: TRBJ2-3
d_call: TRBD2
cdr3_aa: CASSPGLATDTQYF
cdr3_nt: TGCGCCAGCAGCCCAGGACTAGCGACAGATACGCAGTATTTT

v_call: TRBV28
j_call: TRBJ1-5
d_call: TRBD1
cdr3_aa: CASSTGGINQPQHF
cdr3_nt: TGTGCCAGCAGTACAGGGGGCATCAATCAGCCCCAGCATTTT

v_call: TRBV7-3
j_call: TRBJ1-5
d_call: TRBD1
cdr3_aa: CASSPNQGAEQPQHF
cdr3_nt: TGTGCCAGCAGCCCCAACCAGGGGGCTGAGCAGCCCCAGCATTTT

v_call: TRBV29-1
j_call: TRBJ2-7
d_call: -
cdr3_aa: CSVRRGSYEQYF
cdr3_nt: TGCAGCGTTAGACGGGGGTCCTACGAGCAGTACTTC

v_call: TRBV4-1
j_call: TRBJ2-3
d_call: -
cdr3_aa: CASSYRDSGGDTQYF
cdr3_nt: TGCGCCAGCAGCTACCGGGACTCCGGAGGCGATACGCAGTATTTT

v_call: TRBV4-1
j_call: TRBJ2-1
d_call: TRBD2
cdr3_aa: CASSQGTSGRHYNEQFF
cdr3_nt: TGCGCCAGCAGCCAAGGGACTAGCGGGAGGCACTACAATGAGCAGTTCTTC

v_call: TRBV29-1
j_call: TRBJ2-7
d_call: -
cdr3_aa: CSVPSPTGSYEQYF
cdr3_nt: TGCAGCGTTCCTTCCCCGACAGGCTCCTACGAGCAGTACTTC

v_call: TRBV11-2
j_call: TRBJ2-7
d_call: -
cdr3_aa: CASSLGAKYEQYF
cdr3_nt: TGTGCCAGCAGCTTAGGGGCCAAGTACGAGCAGTACTTC

v_call: TRBV20-1
j_call: TRBJ2-7
d_call: -
cdr3_aa: CSANLFYEQYF
cdr3_nt: TGCAGTGCTAATCTCTTCTACGAGCAGTACTTC

v_call: TRBV19
j_call: TRBJ1-2
d_call: TRBD1
cdr3_aa: CASSIGTGVSGYTF
cdr3_nt: TGTGCCAGTAGTATAGGGACAGGGGTCTCTGGCTACACCTTC

v_call: TRBV5-1
j_call: TRBJ2-5
d_call: TRBD1
cdr3_aa: CASSFAGQVQETQYF
cdr3_nt: TGCGCCAGCAGCTTCGCCGGACAGGTCCAAGAGACCCAGTACTTC

v_call: TRBV27
j_call: TRBJ1-2
d_call: -
cdr3_aa: CASSTQQGHYGYTF
cdr3_nt: TGTGCCAGCAGTACTCAACAGGGCCACTATGGCTACACCTTC

v_call: TRBV5-8
j_call: TRBJ2-7
d_call: -
cdr3_aa: CASSLWAGAYEQYF
cdr3_nt: TGTGCCAGCAGCTTGTGGGCCGGGGCCTACGAGCAGTACTTC

v_call: TRBV5-1
j_call: TRBJ2-7
d_call: TRBD1
cdr3_aa: CASSYGQDAYEQYF
cdr3_nt: TGCGCCAGCAGCTATGGACAGGACGCCTACGAGCAGTACTTC

v_call: TRBV5-1
j_call: TRBJ2-3
d_call: TRBD1
cdr3_aa: CASATGQADTQYF
cdr3_nt: TGCGCCAGCGCTACTGGACAGGCAGATACGCAGTATTTT

v_call: TRBV13
j_call: TRBJ2-5
d_call: -
cdr3_aa: CASSLMGLETQYF
cdr3_nt: TGTGCCAGCAGCTTAATGGGGCTGGAGACCCAGTACTTC

v_call: TRBV5-1
j_call: TRBJ2-5
d_call: -
cdr3_aa: CASSEQGQETQYF
cdr3_nt: TGCGCCAGCAGCGAGCAGGGACAAGAGACCCAGTACTTC

v_call: TRBV7-6
j_call: TRBJ1-1
d_call: TRBD1
cdr3_aa: CASSPGTANTEAFF
cdr3_nt: TGTGCCAGCAGTCCCGGGACAGCGAACACTGAAGCTTTCTTT

v_call: TRBV6-6
j_call: TRBJ2-7
d_call: -
cdr3_aa: CASSFTGFEQYF
cdr3_nt: TGTGCCAGCAGTTTTACAGGGTTCGAGCAGTACTTC

v_call: TRBV6-5
j_call: TRBJ1-2
d_call: -
cdr3_aa: CASSPRGLGYGYTF
cdr3_nt: TGTGCCAGCAGTCCCAGGGGTCTAGGCTATGGCTACACCTTC

v_call: TRBV7-8
j_call: TRBJ2-3
d_call: -
cdr3_aa: CASVISADTQYF
cdr3_nt: TGTGCCAGCGTTATCTCGGCAGATACGCAGTATTTT

v_call: TRBV4-1
j_call: TRBJ2-3
d_call: TRBD1
cdr3_aa: CASSQVAGGLADTQYF
cdr3_nt: TGCGCCAGCAGCCAAGTCGCAGGGGGCTTGGCAGATACGCAGTATTTT

v_call: TRBV6-6
j_call: TRBJ2-7
d_call: TRBD1
cdr3_aa: CASSYGTGGYEQYF
cdr3_nt: TGTGCCAGCAGTTACGGGACAGGGGGCTACGAGCAGTACTTC

v_call: TRBV28
j_call: TRBJ2-7
d_call: TRBD1
cdr3_aa: CASSPFRTGTYEQYF
cdr3_nt: TGTGCCAGCAGTCCGTTCAGGACAGGCACCTACGAGCAGTACTTC

v_call: TRBV11-2
j_call: TRBJ2-7
d_call: -
cdr3_aa: CASSFQSTGEAEQYF
cdr3_nt: TGTGCCAGCAGCTTCCAGTCTACAGGGGAGGCCGAGCAGTACTTC

v_call: TRBV7-9
j_call: TRBJ2-7
d_call: TRBD2
cdr3_aa: CASSPLAGEQYF
cdr3_nt: TGTGCCAGCAGCCCCCTAGCGGGAGAGCAGTACTTC

v_call: TRBV28
j_call: TRBJ2-7
d_call: -
cdr3_aa: CASSWVGGYEQYF
cdr3_nt: TGTGCCAGCAGCTGGGTGGGAGGCTACGAGCAGTACTTC

v_call: TRBV6-5
j_call: TRBJ2-1
d_call: TRBD1
cdr3_aa: CASSRRDREDEQFF
cdr3_nt: TGTGCCAGCAGCCGCCGGGACAGGGAGGATGAGCAGTTCTTC

v_call: TRBV18
j_call: TRBJ2-7
d_call: -
cdr3_aa: CASSPIVWEGHGFYEQYF
cdr3_nt: TGTGCCAGCTCACCAATCGTATGGGAGGGACATGGATTCTACGAGCAGTACTTC

v_call: TRBV7-9
j_call: TRBJ1-1
d_call: -
cdr3_aa: CASSSLPFPEAFF
cdr3_nt: TGTGCCAGCAGCTCCCTCCCCTTCCCTGAAGCTTTCTTT

v_call: TRBV25-1
j_call: TRBJ1-1
d_call: TRBD1
cdr3_aa: CASSGRDRVTHMNTEAFF
cdr3_nt: TGTGCCAGCAGTGGCCGGGACAGGGTCACCCATATGAACACTGAAGCTTTCTTT

v_call: TRBV28
j_call: TRBJ2-2
d_call: TRBD2
cdr3_aa: CASSLLVAGRRNTGELFF
cdr3_nt: TGTGCCAGCAGTTTATTAGTAGCGGGGAGAAGGAACACCGGGGAGCTGTTTTTT

v_call: TRBV4-1
j_call: TRBJ2-4
d_call: -
cdr3_aa: CASSQEGGLAKNIQYF
cdr3_nt: TGCGCCAGCAGCCAAGAAGGCGGCCTAGCCAAAAACATTCAGTACTTC